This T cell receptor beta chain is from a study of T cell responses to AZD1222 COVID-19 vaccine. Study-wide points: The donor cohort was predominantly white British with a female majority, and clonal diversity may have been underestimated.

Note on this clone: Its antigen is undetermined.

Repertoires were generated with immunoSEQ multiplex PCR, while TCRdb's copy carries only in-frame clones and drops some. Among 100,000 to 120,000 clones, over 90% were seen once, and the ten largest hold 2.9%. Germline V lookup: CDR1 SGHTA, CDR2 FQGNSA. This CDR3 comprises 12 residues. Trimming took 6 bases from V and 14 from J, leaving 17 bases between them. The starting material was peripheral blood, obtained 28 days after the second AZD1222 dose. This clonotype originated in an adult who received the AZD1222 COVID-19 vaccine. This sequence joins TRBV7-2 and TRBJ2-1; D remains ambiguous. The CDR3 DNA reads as TGTGCCAGCAGTTTTAAGCCCCGCCGAGAGTTCTTC. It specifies CASSFKPRREFF.